These T cell receptor beta chains were read from a single sample in a study of T cells in localized non-small cell lung cancer. Clones were sequenced by immunoSEQ multiplex PCR, and TCRdb holds only the in-frame ones, with some missing. Counted here are 6,300 or so clones, around 16% occurring once; the ten biggest clones make up about 4.8%. The sequencing here drew on normal lung tissue next to the tumor, taken before any cancer treatment. These receptors were taken from a male donor aged 60 or over with stage II squamous cell lung carcinoma. Both conserved end residues are part of each CDR3. The order of the fields is D gene, J gene, V gene, clone size, CDR3 DNA, CDR3 protein. D genes are given only for firm matches. Rows may omit the clone size; those that give it use once, few, many or a size class.

D: .
J: TRBJ1-1
V: TRBV11-3
size: medium-sized
DNA: TGTGCCAGCAGCTCCCCATATGGACAAATGAACACTGAAGCTTTCTTT
CDR3: CASSSPYGQMNTEAFF

D: TRBD2
J: TRBJ2-1
V: TRBV19
size: few
DNA: TGTGCCAGTAGTTTCGGGACTAGCGGGAGCGTAAATGAGCAGTTCTTC
CDR3: CASSFGTSGSVNEQFF

D: .
J: TRBJ2-5
V: TRBV28
size: few
DNA: TGTGCCAGCAGTGGGGGGTGGGAGACCCAGTACTTC
CDR3: CASSGGWETQYF

D: .
J: TRBJ1-2
V: TRBV29-1
size: .
DNA: TGCAGCGTTGAACCAGGGGCCGGGGGCTACACCTTC
CDR3: CSVEPGAGGYTF

D: .
J: TRBJ1-2
V: TRBV30
size: .
DNA: TGTGCCTGGAGTGCCCGCCGGGGTTATGGCTACACCTTC
CDR3: CAWSARRGYGYTF

D: .
J: TRBJ2-5
V: TRBV28
size: .
DNA: TGTGCCAGCAGGGGTCAGCAGTTGGTTGCCCAGTACTTC
CDR3: CASRGQQLVAQYF

D: .
J: TRBJ2-1
V: TRBV5-1
size: .
DNA: TGCGCCAGCAGCCCGGCGGGGATCTACAATGAGCAGTTCTTC
CDR3: CASSPAGIYNEQFF

D: TRBD2
J: TRBJ2-7
V: TRBV28
size: .
DNA: TGTGCCAGCAGCCCAGGAAAAACCGGGACTAGCTCCTACGAGCAGTACTTC
CDR3: CASSPGKTGTSSYEQYF

D: .
J: TRBJ2-5
V: TRBV6-8
size: few
DNA: TGTGCCAGCAGTCGTGAGAGGGGAGAGACCCAGTACTTC
CDR3: CASSRERGETQYF

D: .
J: TRBJ1-5
V: TRBV15
size: .
DNA: TGTGCCACCAGCACAGAGGCCACGGACCTCGGGCCCCAGCATTTT
CDR3: CATSTEATDLGPQHF

D: .
J: TRBJ2-1
V: TRBV29-1
size: few
DNA: TGCAGCGTTGTCAGGGTGGGGAATGAGCAGTTCTTC
CDR3: CSVVRVGNEQFF

D: TRBD1
J: TRBJ1-1
V: TRBV5-1
size: once
DNA: TGCGCCAGCAGCCACCAGCAGACCAGGGGGCCCACTGAAGCTTTCTTT
CDR3: CASSHQQTRGPTEAFF

D: .
J: TRBJ2-7
V: TRBV14
size: .
DNA: TGTGCCAGCAGCCATACAGGATACTCCTACGAGCAGTACTTC
CDR3: CASSHTGYSYEQYF

D: TRBD1
J: TRBJ2-3
V: TRBV11-3
size: .
DNA: TGTGCCAGCAGCCCCGAGGGGGCCCGCACAGATACGCAGTATTTT
CDR3: CASSPEGARTDTQYF

D: .
J: TRBJ2-2
V: TRBV12-2
size: few
DNA: TGTGCCGGAGACAGGGAGGGGGGCACCGGGGAGCTGTTTTTT
CDR3: CAGDREGGTGELFF

D: .
J: TRBJ2-7
V: TRBV9
size: few
DNA: TGTGCCAGCACCACCGGGGGTCGCGAGCAGTACTTC
CDR3: CASTTGGREQYF

D: .
J: TRBJ1-3
V: TRBV5-1
size: .
DNA: TGCGCCAGCAGCCCGGACAGCTCTGGAAACACCATATATTTT
CDR3: CASSPDSSGNTIYF

D: TRBD1
J: TRBJ1-5
V: TRBV6-8
size: medium-sized
DNA: TGTGCCAGCAGTGACAGGGGTGACCATAGCAATCAGCCCCAGCATTTT
CDR3: CASSDRGDHSNQPQHF

D: .
J: TRBJ1-5
V: TRBV28
size: medium-sized
DNA: TGTGCCAGCAGTTCCCGGGGGCAGAATCAGCCCCAGCATTTT
CDR3: CASSSRGQNQPQHF

D: TRBD1
J: TRBJ2-7
V: TRBV19
size: .
DNA: TGTGCCAGTAGTATCGACAGGGCCCCCTACGAGCAGTACTTC
CDR3: CASSIDRAPYEQYF

D: TRBD2
J: TRBJ2-3
V: TRBV6-8
size: medium-sized
DNA: TGTGCCAGCAGTGACTCGGCGGGAGGGCCTTCCAACGGCCGCAAAGATACGCAGTATTTT
CDR3: CASSDSAGGPSNGRKDTQYF

D: .
J: TRBJ2-1
V: TRBV6-8
size: few
DNA: TGTGCCAGCAGTTCAGGGGTAGGTGAGCAGTTCTTC
CDR3: CASSSGVGEQFF

D: .
J: TRBJ2-7
V: TRBV30
size: .
DNA: TGTGCCTGGAGGGGACCTCCGCAAATGTACGAGCAGTACTTC
CDR3: CAWRGPPQMYEQYF